These 19 T cell receptor beta chains were all obtained from the same sample, sequenced in a study of beta chain features in type 1 diabetes. Reverse transcription of all isolated RNA meant that expressed TCRB transcripts were sequenced. Profiled with immunoSEQ multiplex PCR; TCRdb holds only in-frame clones, not every one. The sample holds around 250,000 clones, about 63% seen once. Sequencing used naive CD4+ T cells from blood. The source of these receptors is a young man in good health.

J is TRBJ2-3 and V is TRBV9; 7 nucleotides align to TRBD1. V lost 2 bases, J lost 6 bases, and 6 bases stayed unmatched. The CDR3 sequence is 14 residues long. Germline CDR1 reads SGDLS; CDR2 reads YYNGEE. DNA of the CDR3: TGTGCCAGCAGCGTCAGGGGGAGCTTGGATACGCAGTATTTT. It specifies CASSVRGSLDTQYF.

The chain uses TRBV9 and TRBJ2-7; 8 bases agree with TRBD1. This CDR3 spans 15 amino acids. Per germline, CDR1 SGDLS and CDR2 YYNGEE. Trimming removed 4 bases from V and 5 bases from J; junction bases left unmatched: 11. The CDR3 sequence is CASSTTATGGDEQYF. The CDR3 DNA reads as TGTGCCAGCAGCACCACGGCTACAGGGGGAGACGAGCAGTACTTC.

V and J are TRBV29-1 and TRBJ2-1; D uncertain. Germline V gene sequence: CDR1 SQVTM, CDR2 ANQGSEA. V was shortened by 5 bases and J by 4 bases, with 6 bases between the two germline ends. The CDR3 consists of 11 residues. The CDR3 protein is CSVKSYNEQFF. The CDR3 nucleotides read TGCAGCGTTAAGTCTTACAATGAGCAGTTCTTC.

The J gene is TRBJ1-1, the V gene TRBV5-4, with TRBD1 matching 8 bases. Germline loops: CDR1 SGHNT, CDR2 YYREEE (reference sequence). Unmatched junction bases numbered 5, after V lost 3 bases and J lost 4 bases. This CDR3 is 14 amino acids long. DNA of the CDR3: TGTGCCAGCAGCTCGAAAGACAGGGGCACTGAAGCTTTCTTT. Translated, it gives CASSSKDRGTEAFF.

The rearrangement joins TRBV18 to TRBJ2-7; D unclear. The V and J ends lost 3 bases and 0 bases respectively, with 6 bases between them. Per the germline V gene, CDR1 is KGHSH and CDR2 is LQKENI. The CDR3 extends over 13 amino acids. The chain's CDR3 is CASSPAVSYEQYF. In DNA, the CDR3 is TGTGCCAGCTCACCGGCAGTCTCCTACGAGCAGTACTTC.

V usage is TRBV5-6 and J usage is TRBJ1-5; 9 nucleotides match TRBD1. Germline CDR1 SGHDT, CDR2 YYEEEE. Trimming cost V 6 bases and J 9 bases; bases outside gene matches: 7. There are 13 residues in the CDR3. CDR3 sequence reads: CASTRQGVRPQHF. DNA of the CDR3: TGTGCCAGCACAAGACAGGGGGTTCGGCCCCAGCATTTT.

The genes are TRBV30 and TRBJ2-3; possibly TRBD1 or TRBD2 for D (6 bases each). The CDR3 totals 14 residues. Germline V gene data show CDR1 as GTSNPN and CDR2 as SVGIG (reference sequence). V lost 2 bases, J lost 5 bases, and 14 bases lay in between. The CDR3 sequence is CAWSRGVLRDTQYF. The CDR3 nucleotides read TGTGCCTGGAGTAGGGGGGTATTGAGAGATACGCAGTATTTT.

The chain links TRBV29-1 to TRBJ2-3; 10 nucleotides match TRBD2. Trimming removed 4 bases from V and 2 bases from J; junction bases left unmatched: 3. The CDR3 is 14 residues long. Germline CDR1 reads SQVTM; CDR2 reads ANQGSEA. CDR3 amino acids: CSVVAGGPTDTQYF. The DNA of the CDR3 is TGCAGCGTTGTAGCGGGAGGTCCCACAGATACGCAGTATTTT.

The chain uses TRBV30 and TRBJ2-3; D might be TRBD2 (5 bases). The V and J ends lost 0 bases and 8 bases respectively, with 12 bases between them. CDR3 length: 13 residues. In germline, CDR1 is GTSNPN, CDR2 SVGIG (reference sequence). The CDR3 loop is CAWSVTPGVTQYF. CDR3 sequence (DNA): TGTGCCTGGAGTGTAACTCCCGGGGTTACGCAGTATTTT.

The chain has TRBV5-6 and TRBJ1-1; D is uncertain. V lost 3 bases to trimming and J lost 5 bases, with 5 bases between them. This CDR3 region has 11 residues. Germline-derived CDR1 and CDR2 are SGHDT and YYEEEE. CDR3: CASSWLTEAFF. The CDR3 DNA sequence: TGTGCCAGCAGCTGGCTGACTGAAGCTTTCTTT.

The rearrangement joins TRBV28 to TRBJ2-2, with D maybe TRBD2 (6 bases). Between the trimmed V and J ends, which lost 1 base and 6 bases, there was a span of 18 bases. CDR1 and CDR2 from the germline V gene are MDHEN and SYDVKM. The CDR3 spans 17 residues. CDR3 sequence (DNA): TGTGCCAGCAGTTTATCGTTACTCGGAGGGTCGGCCGGGGAGCTGTTTTTT. It specifies CASSLSLLGGSAGELFF.

The chain recombines TRBV28 with TRBJ2-1, with TRBD2 identical over 15 bases. Germline CDR1 is MDHEN and CDR2 is SYDVKM. With V trimmed by 6 bases and J by 0 bases, 3 bases remained unmatched. There are 17 residues in the CDR3. For the CDR3, the DNA is TGTGCCAGCAGGGGGACTAGCGGGAGGCACTCCTACAATGAGCAGTTCTTC. Residues: CASRGTSGRHSYNEQFF.

The chain carries TRBV7-2 and TRBJ2-5, with 14 bases that match TRBD2. The junction had 3 bases not matched to a gene; V was cut back by 5 bases and J by 1 base. The germline CDR1 and CDR2 sequences are SGHTA and FQGNSA. This CDR3 region has 16 residues. In DNA form, the CDR3 reads TGTGCCAGCAGCCTCGGGACTAGCGGGGGCCAAGAGACCCAGTACTTC. Protein product: CASSLGTSGGQETQYF.

The chain links TRBV2 to TRBJ2-1, with 7 bases fitting TRBD1. The CDR3 spans 14 residues. Germline trimming cut 9 bases from V and 3 bases from J; bases unmatched to any gene: 8. The germline gives CDR1 SNHLY, CDR2 FYNNEI. In DNA, the CDR3 is TGTGCCAGTAAACAGGGGTCCGGCTACAATGAGCAGTTCTTC. Encoded protein: CASKQGSGYNEQFF.

This chain joins TRBV13 and TRBJ2-7; D might be TRBD1 (5 bases). CDR3 size: 16 residues. Deletions cut 0 bases from V and 6 bases from J, with 18 bases between. Germline lookup yields CDR1 PRHDT and CDR2 FYEKMQ (reference sequence). The CDR3 loop reads CASSLGPRAGKGEQYF. CDR3 coding DNA: TGTGCCAGCAGCTTAGGCCCTCGGGCAGGGAAAGGCGAGCAGTACTTC.

This clone was recorded a few times. The chain is built from TRBV7-9 and TRBJ1-1, with D unresolved. Germline CDR1 SEHNR, CDR2 FQNEAQ (reference sequence). The CDR3 sequence is 15 residues long. V was pared by 1 base and J by 0 bases, with 9 bases between. The CDR3 spells CASSLGVSVNTEAFF. In nucleotides, the CDR3 is TGTGCCAGCAGCTTAGGTGTTTCGGTGAACACTGAAGCTTTCTTT.

The CDR3 loop is CASSKTTLGTEAFF. CDR3 nucleotides: TGTGCCAGCAGTAAAACCACCCTTGGGACTGAAGCTTTCTTT. The chain joins TRBV25-1 to TRBJ1-1; D is uncertain. The length of the CDR3 is 14 residues. Germline V gives CDR1 MGHDK, CDR2 SYGVNS. The V and J ends lost 5 bases and 5 bases respectively, with 15 bases between them.

J is TRBJ2-5 and V is TRBV20-1; D may be TRBD1 (6 bases). V was pared by 4 bases and J by 11 bases, with 14 bases between. This CDR3 is built from 11 residues. Germline CDR1 is DFQATT and CDR2 is SNEGSKA (reference sequence). CDR3 bases: TGCAGTGCTACCCTGGGGGCCCCTCAGTACTTC. This gives the protein CSATLGAPQYF.

V and J are TRBV2 and TRBJ2-4, with D possibly matching TRBD1 (5 bases). Trimming cost V 9 bases and J 2 bases, with 11 bases left between them. There are 13 residues in the CDR3. CDR1 is SNHLY, CDR2 FYNNEI, per germline. The CDR3, as DNA: TGTGCCAGTCTCAGGGATTCCAAAAACATTCAGTACTTC. Translating gives CASLRDSKNIQYF.